These T cell receptor beta chains were read from a single sample in a study of type 1 regulatory T cells. MiXCR was run by TCRdb on the reads, yielding one entry per CDR3 protein. This sample yields around 69,000 distinct CDR3 sequences, of which about 69% are seen a single time; about 7.3% belongs to the top ten. These receptors have no known antigen. The sequencing input was cultured T cells, either the whole culture or a sorted T cell fraction (not recorded which). The receptors come from a human donor in good health. Each CDR3 is given with its conserved first and last residue. A D gene is named only where the DNA matches it firmly. Clone size, where shown, is once, few, many, or a class for clones that have expanded.

>TRBJ2-2|NA|NA|16|TRBV11-2
CASSSYGIANTGELFF
TGTGCCAGCAGCAGTTACGGAATCGCGAACACCGGGGAGCTGTTTTTT
>TRBJ1-1|NA|NA|11|TRBV20-1
CSAARSGQAFF
TGCAGTGCTGCCCGTTCAGGGCAAGCTTTCTTT
>TRBJ1-6|NA|NA|15|TRBV4-1
CASSQVQQLNSPLHF
TGCGCCAGCAGCCAAGTTCAACAGCTTAATTCACCCCTCCACTTT
>TRBJ2-1|TRBD2|once|16|TRBV12-3/TRBV12-4
CASSPQSLAGDNEQFF
TGTGCCAGCAGTCCCCAATCACTAGCGGGGGACAATGAGCAGTTCTTC
>TRBJ2-3|NA|NA|14|TRBV5-4
CASSLVGSTDTQYF
TGTGCCAGCAGCTTGGTCGGGAGCACAGATACGCAGTATTTT
>TRBJ2-2|NA|medium-sized|13|TRBV21-1
CASRDRGTGELFF
TGTGCCAGCAGGGACAGGGGGACCGGGGAGCTGTTTTTT
>TRBJ2-2|NA|NA|16|TRBV5-5
CASSMAGQQSTGELFF
TGTGCCAGCAGCATGGCGGGACAGCAGAGCACCGGGGAGCTGTTTTTT
>TRBJ2-2|NA|NA|18|TRBV7-9
CASSGDRPVAANTGELFF
TGTGCCAGCAGTGGTGACAGGCCCGTAGCGGCGAACACCGGGGAGCTGTTTTTT
>TRBJ2-3|TRBD2|few|17|TRBV10-2
CASSGGGAVGSTDTQYF
TGCGCCAGCAGTGGGGGGGGAGCGGTCGGTAGCACAGATACGCAGTATTTT
>TRBJ2-1|TRBD2|NA|18|TRBV11-2
CASSSEGGLAGDGYEQFF
TGTGCCAGCAGCTCCGAGGGGGGTCTAGCGGGAGACGGCTATGAGCAGTTCTTC
>TRBJ2-7|NA|NA|13|TRBV15
CATSRQGMIEQYF
TGTGCCACCAGCAGACAGGGGATGATCGAGCAGTACTTC
>TRBJ2-7|NA|NA|15|TRBV18
CASSPAGTGRGQQYF
TGTGCCAGCTCACCCGCCGGGACGGGACGTGGGCAGCAGTACTTC
>TRBJ2-2|TRBD1|NA|14|TRBV12-3/TRBV12-4
CASSLGQGAGELFF
TGTGCCAGCAGTTTGGGGCAGGGGGCCGGGGAGCTGTTTTTT
>TRBJ2-2|NA|NA|15|TRBV6-1
CASKRGQEYTGELFF
TGTGCCAGCAAGCGAGGACAAGAGTACACCGGGGAGCTGTTTTTT
>TRBJ2-1|NA|NA|15|TRBV12-3/TRBV12-4
CASNSPPRSYNEQFF
TGTGCCAGCAATTCCCCCCCCCGCTCCTACAATGAGCAGTTCTTC
>TRBJ2-3|NA|NA|16|TRBV11-3
CASSLGGGTGTDTQYF
TGTGCCAGCAGCTTAGGTGGCGGGACGGGAACAGATACGCAGTATTTT
>TRBJ2-1|NA|NA|13|TRBV24-1
CATGQGIYNEQFF
TGTGCCACCGGGCAGGGAATCTACAATGAGCAGTTCTTC
>TRBJ2-7|NA|NA|14|TRBV18
CASSRGEVAYEQYF
TGTGCCAGCTCGAGGGGGGAGGTAGCCTACGAGCAGTACTTC
>TRBJ1-2|NA|medium-sized|15|TRBV7-7
CATPQLQKGGHGYTF
TGTGCCACCCCTCAGCTCCAGAAAGGGGGGCATGGCTACACCTTC
>TRBJ2-1|TRBD2|once|15|TRBV7-3
CASSPSGRGYNEQFF
TGTGCCAGCAGCCCTAGCGGGAGGGGGTACAATGAGCAGTTCTTC
>TRBJ2-3|NA|NA|13|TRBV7-3
CASSLSRTDTQYF
TGTGCCAGCAGCTTATCGAGAACAGATACGCAGTATTTT
>TRBJ1-2|NA|NA|13|TRBV20-1
CSARRQGSGGYTF
TGCAGTGCTAGGCGCCAGGGGAGTGGTGGCTACACCTTC
>TRBJ1-5|NA|NA|15|TRBV5-1
CASSPQGSNGQPQHF
TGCGCCAGCAGCCCGCAGGGGAGCAACGGGCAGCCCCAGCATTTT
>TRBJ2-5|NA|NA|13|TRBV5-1
CASSYRDIETQYF
TGCGCCAGCAGCTACCGGGACATAGAGACCCAGTACTTC
>TRBJ1-5|NA|NA|14|TRBV5-1
CASRSQGGNQPQHF
TGCGCCAGCAGGTCGCAGGGCGGCAATCAGCCCCAGCATTTT
>TRBJ1-3|NA|few|20|TRBV6-4
CASSVGPMYRGTRCRNTIYF
TGTGCCAGCAGTGTGGGGCCGATGTATCGCGGTACTAGGTGTAGGAACACCATATATTTT